This is a list of T cell receptor beta chains from one sample in a study of T cells in tuberculosis. Data came from immunoSEQ multiplex PCR; TCRdb stores just in-frame clones and leaves some out. The sample lists about 59,000 clones, 65% to 90% occurring once. Material for sequencing was CD1b-GMM tetramer-negative cells sorted from PBMCs. These receptor sequences come from an adult woman with latent tuberculosis. Each CDR3 is given with its conserved first and last residue. Size values are once, few and many counts, or a class for expanded clones, and some rows have none.

clone size: .
V gene: TRBV6-5
J gene: TRBJ1-4
CDR3 protein: CASSYSPGTNEKLFF

clone size: .
V gene: TRBV6-5
J gene: TRBJ1-6
CDR3 protein: CASSYGTSDSPLHF

clone size: .
V gene: TRBV19
J gene: TRBJ1-3
CDR3 protein: CASRGDMGNTIYF

clone size: .
V gene: TRBV2
J gene: TRBJ1-3
CDR3 protein: CASSESKQGRNTIYF

clone size: .
V gene: TRBV5-1
J gene: TRBJ2-7
CDR3 protein: CASSLEKSSYEQYF

clone size: once
V gene: TRBV19
J gene: TRBJ2-1
CDR3 protein: CASNGGQVYNEQFF

clone size: .
V gene: TRBV5-3
J gene: TRBJ1-6
CDR3 protein: CARTLCSPLHF

clone size: few
V gene: TRBV2
J gene: TRBJ2-2
CDR3 protein: CASRLRSPGLAGETGELFF

clone size: .
V gene: TRBV18
J gene: TRBJ1-2
CDR3 protein: CASSPDRTGNGYTF

clone size: .
V gene: TRBV28
J gene: TRBJ2-5
CDR3 protein: CASSFGGPGGEQYF

clone size: few
V gene: TRBV6-4
J gene: TRBJ2-1
CDR3 protein: CASSPLAGSVQFF

clone size: .
V gene: TRBV7-8
J gene: TRBJ1-3
CDR3 protein: CASSAYRIRSGNTIYF

clone size: .
V gene: TRBV9
J gene: TRBJ2-3
CDR3 protein: CASSHGRPRTDTQYF

clone size: .
V gene: TRBV6-5
J gene: TRBJ2-2
CDR3 protein: CASSYDRNTGELFF

clone size: .
V gene: TRBV29-1
J gene: TRBJ1-4
CDR3 protein: CSVESGGKLFF

clone size: .
V gene: TRBV4-3
J gene: TRBJ1-3
CDR3 protein: CASSPGTGNGNTIYF

clone size: .
V gene: TRBV10-3
J gene: TRBJ2-3
CDR3 protein: CAIRSSTSGRADTQYF

clone size: .
V gene: TRBV19
J gene: TRBJ1-6
CDR3 protein: CASSIRRGGRSPLHF

clone size: .
V gene: TRBV6-1
J gene: TRBJ2-5
CDR3 protein: CASSESSGGFQETQYF

clone size: .
V gene: TRBV19
J gene: TRBJ2-2
CDR3 protein: CATNSGLAGAGGELFF

clone size: .
V gene: TRBV2
J gene: TRBJ2-1
CDR3 protein: CASTQSSYNEQFF

clone size: .
V gene: TRBV28
J gene: TRBJ1-2
CDR3 protein: CASGSGITNYGYTF

clone size: .
V gene: TRBV2
J gene: TRBJ1-6
CDR3 protein: CASRATSSDINF

clone size: .
V gene: TRBV5-1
J gene: TRBJ1-4
CDR3 protein: CASSPGGGRALNEKLFF

clone size: .
V gene: TRBV7-9
J gene: TRBJ1-1
CDR3 protein: CASSPSRVTEAFF

clone size: once
V gene: TRBV15
J gene: TRBJ2-5
CDR3 protein: CATSREKGTSGGETQYF

clone size: .
V gene: TRBV6-5
J gene: .
CDR3 protein: CASSYGRGRDLEQYF

clone size: .
V gene: TRBV9
J gene: TRBJ2-3
CDR3 protein: CASSIGSYRTDTQYF

clone size: .
V gene: TRBV4-1
J gene: TRBJ1-1
CDR3 protein: CASSQEGLNTEAFF

clone size: .
V gene: TRBV6-5
J gene: TRBJ1-4
CDR3 protein: CASSPDRGRGEKLFF

clone size: .
V gene: TRBV2
J gene: TRBJ1-5
CDR3 protein: CASSDKGRNQPQHF

clone size: .
V gene: TRBV7-9
J gene: TRBJ1-1
CDR3 protein: CASSSGQSRNTEAFF

clone size: .
V gene: TRBV28
J gene: TRBJ1-6
CDR3 protein: CASSLTAEFYNSPLHF

clone size: few
V gene: TRBV6-5
J gene: TRBJ2-5
CDR3 protein: CASSYPGKGETQYF

clone size: .
V gene: TRBV9
J gene: TRBJ2-3
CDR3 protein: CASSVSAGASTDTQYF

clone size: .
V gene: TRBV6-1
J gene: TRBJ1-2
CDR3 protein: CATQWGGPANYGYTF

clone size: .
V gene: TRBV15
J gene: TRBJ2-3
CDR3 protein: CATSRELGGGGTDTQYF

clone size: .
V gene: TRBV2
J gene: TRBJ2-7
CDR3 protein: CASSARQGAFDEQYF

clone size: .
V gene: TRBV18
J gene: TRBJ2-5
CDR3 protein: CASSTRDGLRFTQYF

clone size: once
V gene: TRBV20-1
J gene: TRBJ2-5
CDR3 protein: CSAMGGSPQYF

clone size: .
V gene: TRBV18
J gene: TRBJ2-5
CDR3 protein: CASSRQAISEETQYF

clone size: .
V gene: TRBV7-6
J gene: TRBJ1-1
CDR3 protein: CASSLGTGRESEAFF